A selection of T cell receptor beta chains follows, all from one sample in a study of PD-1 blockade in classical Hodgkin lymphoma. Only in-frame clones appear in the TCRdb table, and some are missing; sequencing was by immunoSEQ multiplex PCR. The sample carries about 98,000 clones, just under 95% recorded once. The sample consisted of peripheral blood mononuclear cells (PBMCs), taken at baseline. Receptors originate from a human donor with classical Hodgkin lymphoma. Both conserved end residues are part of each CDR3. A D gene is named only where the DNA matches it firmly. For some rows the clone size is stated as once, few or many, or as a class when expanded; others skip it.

CDR3aa: CASSVGLGGSYNEQFF
CDR3nt: TGTGCCAGCAGTGTAGGGCTAGGAGGATCCTACAATGAGCAGTTCTTC
j_gene: TRBJ2-1
d_gene: .
abundance: .
v_gene: TRBV6-1

CDR3aa: CASSPVKVAGGSGANVLTF
CDR3nt: TGTGCCAGCTCACCCGTAAAGGTAGCGGGGGGCTCTGGGGCCAACGTCCTGACTTTC
j_gene: TRBJ2-6
d_gene: TRBD2
abundance: .
v_gene: TRBV18

CDR3aa: CASSLARSTDTQYF
CDR3nt: TGCGCCAGCAGCCTGGCGCGGAGCACAGATACGCAGTATTTT
j_gene: TRBJ2-3
d_gene: .
abundance: .
v_gene: TRBV4-1

CDR3aa: CSVEDRGGSSYNEQFF
CDR3nt: TGCAGCGTTGAAGATCGGGGCGGGAGCTCCTACAATGAGCAGTTCTTC
j_gene: TRBJ2-1
d_gene: TRBD2
abundance: .
v_gene: TRBV29-1

CDR3aa: CASSGRGGLTEAFF
CDR3nt: TGTGCCAGCAGTGGGAGGGGGGGTTTGACTGAAGCTTTCTTT
j_gene: TRBJ1-1
d_gene: .
abundance: .
v_gene: TRBV6-1

CDR3aa: CASSATDRGYTF
CDR3nt: TGTGCCAGCAGCGCAACGGACAGGGGCTACACCTTC
j_gene: TRBJ1-2
d_gene: TRBD1
abundance: once
v_gene: TRBV11-2

CDR3aa: CASSAGGADYGYTF
CDR3nt: TGTGCCAGCAGCGCAGGGGGCGCCGACTATGGCTACACCTTC
j_gene: TRBJ1-2
d_gene: TRBD1
abundance: .
v_gene: TRBV7-9

CDR3aa: CASSPAGVRETQYF
CDR3nt: TGTGCCAGCAGCCCAGCGGGAGTCAGAGAGACCCAGTACTTC
j_gene: TRBJ2-5
d_gene: TRBD2
abundance: .
v_gene: TRBV5-6

CDR3aa: CASSEFSLREGRASTDTQYF
CDR3nt: TGTGCCAGCAGTGAATTTTCCTTACGGGAGGGCCGGGCTAGCACAGATACGCAGTATTTT
j_gene: TRBJ2-3
d_gene: TRBD2
abundance: .
v_gene: TRBV6-1

CDR3aa: CASKERAGSTDTQYF
CDR3nt: TGCGCCAGCAAAGAGCGAGCGGGCAGCACAGATACGCAGTATTTT
j_gene: TRBJ2-3
d_gene: .
abundance: .
v_gene: TRBV5-1

CDR3aa: CASSLAAQGYNEQFF
CDR3nt: TGTGCCAGCAGTTTGGCCGCACAGGGGTACAATGAGCAGTTCTTC
j_gene: TRBJ2-1
d_gene: TRBD1
abundance: .
v_gene: TRBV27